These T cell receptor beta chains were read from a single sample in a study of cytomegalovirus exposure and HLA in healthy donors. Using immunoSEQ multiplex PCR, the repertoire was profiled, and TCRdb retains in-frame clones only, with some absent. This table holds some 180,000 clones, roughly 87% found once. The sample comprised PBMCs. The receptors were sampled from a girl less than two years old in good health and CMV-seronegative. Each CDR3 is given with its conserved first and last residue. Each record gives: J gene, V gene, CDR3 protein.

TRBJ2-3 | TRBV7-9 | CASSLSLMGLDTQYF
TRBJ2-7 | TRBV7-9 | CASSDTGTVYEQYF
TRBJ2-1 | TRBV9 | CASSHPVSGLSNEQFF
TRBJ2-7 | TRBV6-1 | CASAPRDYEQYF
TRBJ2-3 | TRBV5-1 | CASSGLAGTDTQYF
TRBJ2-3 | TRBV7-9 | CASSPRAGEGPDTQYF
TRBJ1-2 | TRBV27 | CASSLSSGGTGNYGYTF
TRBJ1-5 | TRBV18 | CASSPGQGNQPQHF
TRBJ1-2 | TRBV7-2 | CASSRKRTGFYGYTF
TRBJ1-2 | TRBV27 | CASLPLGTGGGNYGYTF
TRBJ1-2 | TRBV7-9 | CSSSFGGANYGYTF
TRBJ1-6 | TRBV6-5 | CASSPPRGGGSPLHF
TRBJ2-7 | TRBV4-1 | CASSRRGISGSIDEQYF
TRBJ2-2 | TRBV2 | CASSASSPGELFF
TRBJ1-4 | TRBV5-1 | CASSLGTGNEKLFF
TRBJ2-5 | TRBV9 | CASSVSAGPETQYF
TRBJ2-3 | TRBV10-3 | CAISEIATDTQYF
TRBJ2-7 | TRBV4-1 | CASSQGGYGYEQYF
TRBJ1-2 | TRBV19 | CASQGGDYGYTF
TRBJ1-2 | TRBV6-1 | CASGQGVYGYTF
TRBJ1-2 | TRBV6-6 | CASSYSGGSYGYTF
TRBJ2-7 | TRBV27 | CASSFAGWDEQYF
TRBJ1-1 | TRBV5-1 | CASSFGVAGTEAFF
TRBJ2-7 | TRBV29-1 | CSVEVEYSSEQYF
TRBJ2-7 | TRBV30 | CAWSRDRGNYEQYF
TRBJ2-3 | TRBV9 | CASSIPRGTDTQYF
TRBJ2-3 | TRBV14 | CASSHLLTGSLNTQYF
TRBJ1-1 | TRBV5-4 | CASSFLNEQNTEAFF
TRBJ2-1 | TRBV30 | CAWSVLRGNEQFF
TRBJ2-3 | TRBV5-1 | CASSQGLAGRLTDTQYF
TRBJ1-1 | TRBV5-1 | CASSLGGARGNTEAFF
TRBJ1-1 | TRBV11-2 | CASSPQYMNTEAFF
. | TRBV6-1 | CAGGTSTYEQYF
TRBJ2-1 | TRBV5-1 | CASSLDRGPYNEQFF
TRBJ1-3 | TRBV6-6 | CASRTGTGNTIYF
TRBJ1-1 | TRBV4-2 | CASSQERDSPEAFF
TRBJ2-5 | TRBV5-1 | CASSLGREVIETQYF
TRBJ1-4 | TRBV7-2 | CASSSKAVEYEKLFF
TRBJ2-3 | TRBV7-2 | CASSLGYSTDTQYF
. | TRBV30 | CAWSPDRAYEQYF
. | TRBV2 | CASGGQDRGPHEQYF
TRBJ1-2 | TRBV6-5 | CASSYSGTGGYGYTF
TRBJ1-2 | TRBV29-1 | CSVVPGQGDYGYTF
TRBJ2-2 | TRBV27 | CASSLLFGTGFRELFF
TRBJ1-2 | TRBV7-8 | CASSYSAQRLYYGYTF
TRBJ1-3 | TRBV30 | CAWSNGAGNTIYF